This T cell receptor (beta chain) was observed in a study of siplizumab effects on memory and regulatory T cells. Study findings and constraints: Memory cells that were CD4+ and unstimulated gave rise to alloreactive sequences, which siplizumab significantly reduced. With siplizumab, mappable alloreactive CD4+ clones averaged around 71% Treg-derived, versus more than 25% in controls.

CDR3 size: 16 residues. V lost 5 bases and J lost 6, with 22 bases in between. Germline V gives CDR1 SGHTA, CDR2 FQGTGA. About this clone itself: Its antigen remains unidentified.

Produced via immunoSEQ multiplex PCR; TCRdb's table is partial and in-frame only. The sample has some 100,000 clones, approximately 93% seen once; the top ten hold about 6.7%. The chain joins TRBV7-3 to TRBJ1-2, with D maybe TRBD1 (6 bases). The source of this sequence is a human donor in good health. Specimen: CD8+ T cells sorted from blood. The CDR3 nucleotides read TGTGCCAGCAGCCCCCTGGGGGGCGGGGGCGGTAATGGCTACACCTTC. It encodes CASSPLGGGGGNGYTF.